This T cell receptor beta chain was observed in a study of blood T cells in healthy people across ages (dated by TCRdb to the mid-2010s). In the study overall: Template switching captured roughly one uniquely barcoded TCR beta cDNA molecule per two T cells in model experiments. Using deep sequencing normalized with unique cDNA molecular identifiers, the study measured how TCR beta repertoire diversity changes with age. The donors were split into four age groups: young (average 16 years), middle-aged (about 40), aged (roughly 65) and long-lived (more than 80). To avoid experimental bias, donors of different ages were spread randomly across the sequencing lanes. For two donors (one aged 18 to 30 and one aged 80 or older), the study analyzed two additional independent replicas of 1 million unique cDNA reads from the same blood draw. General study outcomes and caveats: Compared with the aged group, more naive CD4+ T cells, fewer expanded clones and increased TCR diversity were shown by the long-lived group, suggesting age selection. Total diversity estimates from one million sequenced T cells were considered lower bounds and underestimates. Observed TCR beta diversity per million T cells fell roughly linearly with age, and a significant reduction was already apparent by age roughly 40. Donor CMV infection status was unknown, potentially confounding age-related changes in expanded clonotypes. There was a strong correlation between observed TCR beta diversity and the percentage of naive T cells measured by flow cytometry. Since profiling was done on bulk unsorted PBMCs, naive and antigen-experienced compartments could not be conclusively compared.

This clonotype was counted only a few times. Its antigen is currently not known. The sample holds no much larger clone one base away, and base qualities are not on file. The donors were a few dozen Caucasian individuals from Russia, aged about 6 to 100 years, who were systemically healthy. Approximately 9.3 milliliters of peripheral blood were drawn from each donor into EDTA-treated Vacutainer tubes. Ficoll-Paque density-gradient centrifugation was used to isolate PBMCs, with at least 7 million obtained per sample. Trizol reagent was used to extract total RNA from PBMCs, with at least 5.5 micrograms per sample. Naive CD45RAhigh/CD27high T cell percentages were measured by flow cytometry on a PBMC aliquot from every donor. The library was prepared using 5' RACE. The instrument given in TCRdb is Illumina HiSeq 2500. A second PCR of about 7 to 12 cycles was performed with a sample-barcoded 5' primer and a J-beta primer mix. A template-switch 5' adaptor carrying 12 random nucleotides introduced a unique molecular identifier onto each TCR beta cDNA molecule. Each sample yielded at least 3 million CDR3-containing paired-end reads. First-strand cDNA was synthesized from all RNA with the Mint cDNA synthesis kit, primed by a TRBC-specific oligonucleotide. After uracil-DNA glycosylase treatment, a first 18-cycle PCR used universal primers M1SS and BC2_uni_R on all cDNA. The paper's data handling went like this. Normalization of each sample was performed by random selection of 1 million high-quality reads, each carrying a distinct molecular identifier. Reads with shared molecular identifiers were discarded instead of being binned into consensus sequences. MiTCR, with a Q25 quality threshold and the strictest error-elimination algorithm, was used for CDR3 identification, clonotype clustering and error correction. A nonparametric unseen species model with Euler transformation was used to estimate lower-bound total TCR beta diversity. TCRdb passed the public sequencing reads through fastp at Q25 and MiXCR, retaining productive beta sequences. For every CDR3 protein sequence, its rows merge into one entry that carries the most common genes and DNA. The V and J calls were not made by the authors but by TCRdb's processing. Present in this sample are hundreds of thousands of distinct CDR3 sequences, roughly 27% of which were seen just once. The top ten clonotypes cover about 30% of the sample.

The clonotype was recovered from a woman in her seventies in good health. The sequenced material came from blood.

The DNA is as follows: TGTGCCAGCAGTTGGGGCAGGGGGGTTGATGAGCAGTTCTTC. This codes for CASSWGRGVDEQFF. Here the chain combines TRBV28 and TRBJ2-7, with a weak D call of TRBD1 (7 bases match). The J call is doubtful: the DNA matches TRBJ2-1 better. The germline V gene provides CDR1 MDHEN and CDR2 SYDVKM. Spanning cysteine to phenylalanine, the CDR3 consists of 14 amino acids. Only the CDR3 DNA is retained, 42 bases long and in frame from the first base.